This T cell receptor (beta chain) was observed in a study of blood T cell repertoires in COVID-19. Study information: The analysed material was cDNA or gDNA that came from T cells, B-cell-depleted T cells, or PBMCs.

The CDR3 is 14 amino acids. V lost 0 bases to trimming and J lost 4 bases, with 8 bases between them. The germline V gene has CDR1 SEHNR and CDR2 FQNEAQ (reference sequence). Sequencing was performed with immunoSEQ multiplex PCR; in TCRdb, only in-frame clones are kept and a portion is missing. The repertoire holds about 170,000 clones, over 80% seen once, with 7.5% to 10% in the top ten. Sequenced material: peripheral blood. V is TRBV7-9 and J is TRBJ2-3; maybe TRBD2 (5 bases). The source of this sequence is a woman aged 80 or over with COVID-19, enrolled during active disease. The CDR3 sequence: CASSLAGDADTQYF. The CDR3 DNA follows: TGTGCCAGCAGCTTAGCGGGAGACGCAGATACGCAGTATTTT.